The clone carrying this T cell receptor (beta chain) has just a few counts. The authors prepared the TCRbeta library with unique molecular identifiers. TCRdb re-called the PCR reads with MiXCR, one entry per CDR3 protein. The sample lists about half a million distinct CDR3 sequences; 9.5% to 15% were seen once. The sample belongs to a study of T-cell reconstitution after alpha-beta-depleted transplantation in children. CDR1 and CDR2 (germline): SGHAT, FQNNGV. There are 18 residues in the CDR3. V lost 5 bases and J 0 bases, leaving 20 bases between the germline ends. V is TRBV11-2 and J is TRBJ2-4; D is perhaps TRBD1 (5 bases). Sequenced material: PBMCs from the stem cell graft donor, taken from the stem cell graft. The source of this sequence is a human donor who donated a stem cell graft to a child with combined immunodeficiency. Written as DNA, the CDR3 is TGTGCCAGCAGCCCAGGACACAAAGGGGTACTAGCCAAAAACATTCAGTACTTC. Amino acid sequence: CASSPGHKGVLAKNIQYF.